Sequencing of this T cell receptor beta chain was carried out in a study of monozygotic twins with inflammatory bowel disease. Study findings and constraints: Using the inverse Simpson index, IBD patients had lower TCRbeta diversity than healthy co-twins.

As regards this clonotype: Its antigen is currently unknown.

TCRdb reprocessed the 5' RACE reads and reports one entry per CDR3 protein, with no DNA. Here the sample table reports around 410,000 distinct CDR3 sequences. The CDR3 runs to 16 residues. CDR1 and CDR2 from the germline V gene are SQVTM and ANQGSEA. The rearrangement uses TRBV29-1 and TRBJ2-2; TCRdb returns TRBD2, unconfirmable since there is no DNA. Sequenced sample: blood. The clonotype was recovered from a human donor with ulcerative colitis or Crohn's disease, or a healthy co-twin of an affected twin (not recorded which). Here the CDR3 reads CSVGGNSGGPPGELFF.